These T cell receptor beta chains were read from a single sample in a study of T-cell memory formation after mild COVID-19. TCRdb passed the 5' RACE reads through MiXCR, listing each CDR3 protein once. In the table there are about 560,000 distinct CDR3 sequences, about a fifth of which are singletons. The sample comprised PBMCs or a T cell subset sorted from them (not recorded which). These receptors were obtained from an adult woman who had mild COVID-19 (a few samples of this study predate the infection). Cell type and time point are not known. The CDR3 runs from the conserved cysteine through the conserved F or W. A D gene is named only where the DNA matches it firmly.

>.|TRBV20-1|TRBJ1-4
CSARDWTTTNEKLFF
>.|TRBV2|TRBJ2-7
CASRGGGTGRSSYEQYF
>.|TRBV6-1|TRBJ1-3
CASSDGRYSGNTIYF
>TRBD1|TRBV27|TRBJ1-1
CASTRDRMNTEAFF
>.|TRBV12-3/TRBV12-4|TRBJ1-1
CASTPRTSKNTEAFF
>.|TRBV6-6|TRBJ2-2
CASLTPPAAGELFF
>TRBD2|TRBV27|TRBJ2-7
CASSHHGTSASLSGQYF
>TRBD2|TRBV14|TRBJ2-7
CASSRGLADVYEQYF
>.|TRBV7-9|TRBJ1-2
CASSRAWEGYTF
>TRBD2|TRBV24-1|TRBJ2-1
CATGGLIGLAVVDEQFF
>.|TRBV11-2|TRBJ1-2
CASGSYGYTF
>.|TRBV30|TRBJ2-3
CAWVLNSGTDTQYF
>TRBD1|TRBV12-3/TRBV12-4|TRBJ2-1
CASSAGTGSNEQFF
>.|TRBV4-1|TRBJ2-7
CASSQVEDLKWEQYF
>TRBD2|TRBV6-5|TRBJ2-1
CASSETSGGPSEQFF
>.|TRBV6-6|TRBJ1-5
CASSYSPRFVTGDNQPQHF
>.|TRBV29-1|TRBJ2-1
CSVEGLTDSYNEQFF
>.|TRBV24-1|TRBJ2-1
CATSGRVNEQFF
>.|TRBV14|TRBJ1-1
CASSQDRRLILNTEAFF
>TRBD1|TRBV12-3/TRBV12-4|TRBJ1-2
CASSLSQGANMYGYTF
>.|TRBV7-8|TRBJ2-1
CASSLWRAYNEQFF
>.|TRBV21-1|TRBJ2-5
CASSKKWYEPDTRGRKTQYF
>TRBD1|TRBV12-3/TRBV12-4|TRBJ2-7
CASHRIPGQGPYEQYF
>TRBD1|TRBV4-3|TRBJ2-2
CASSQADRLDDTGELFF
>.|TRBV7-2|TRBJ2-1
CASSLHPVAGIYNEQFF
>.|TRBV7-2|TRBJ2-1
CASSLPPGAGSGQFF
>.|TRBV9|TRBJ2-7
CASSVADSRVYEQYF
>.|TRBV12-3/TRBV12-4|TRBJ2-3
CASSLSSVGTDTQYF
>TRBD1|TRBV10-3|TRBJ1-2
CAIYGTGLNYGYTF
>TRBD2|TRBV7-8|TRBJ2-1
CASSLTSWRGGNEQFF
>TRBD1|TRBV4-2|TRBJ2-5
CASSPGDRYQETQYF
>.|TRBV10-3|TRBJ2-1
CAHGGDSSNEQFF
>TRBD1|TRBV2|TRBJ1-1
CASSPGGLGTEAFF
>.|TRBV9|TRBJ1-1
CASSVGGAGTEAFF
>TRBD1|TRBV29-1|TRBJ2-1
CSVHWDREYNEQFF
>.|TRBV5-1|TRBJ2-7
CASSHEYEQYF
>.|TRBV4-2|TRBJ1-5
CASSQVNRLDQPQHF
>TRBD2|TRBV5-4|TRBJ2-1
CASGPKVRGANEQFF
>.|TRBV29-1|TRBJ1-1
CSVESRDKSTEAFF
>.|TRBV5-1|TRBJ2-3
CASSLVGRMADTQYF
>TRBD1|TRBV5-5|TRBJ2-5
CASSNPGTGTETQYF
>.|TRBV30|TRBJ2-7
CAWSPDSHEQYF
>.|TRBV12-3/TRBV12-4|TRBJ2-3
CASSLAPGTDTQYF
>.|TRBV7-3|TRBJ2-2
CASSPPGAEGTGELFF
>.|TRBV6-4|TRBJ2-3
CASSVDSGTDTQYF
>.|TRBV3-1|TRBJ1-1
CASSQDLRMNTEAFF
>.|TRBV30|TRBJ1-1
CAWNPRGSWTEAFF